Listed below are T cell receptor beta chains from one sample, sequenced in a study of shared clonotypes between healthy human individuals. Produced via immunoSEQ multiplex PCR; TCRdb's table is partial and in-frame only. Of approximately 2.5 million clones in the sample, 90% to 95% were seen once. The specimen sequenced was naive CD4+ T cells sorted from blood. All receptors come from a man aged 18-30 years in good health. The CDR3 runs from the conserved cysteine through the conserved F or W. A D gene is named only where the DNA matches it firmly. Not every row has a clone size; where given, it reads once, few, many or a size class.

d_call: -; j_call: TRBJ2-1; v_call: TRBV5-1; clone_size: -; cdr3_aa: CASSPDLNEQFF; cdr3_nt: TGCGCCAGCAGCCCCGATCTTAATGAGCAGTTCTTC
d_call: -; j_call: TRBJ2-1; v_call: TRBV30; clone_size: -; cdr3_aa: CAWSAQVGEQFF; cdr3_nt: TGTGCCTGGAGCGCACAGGTCGGTGAGCAGTTCTTC
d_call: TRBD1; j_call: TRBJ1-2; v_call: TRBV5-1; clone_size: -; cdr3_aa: CASSNTGDSGGYTF; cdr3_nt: TGCGCCAGCAGCAATACAGGGGACTCCGGTGGCTACACCTTC
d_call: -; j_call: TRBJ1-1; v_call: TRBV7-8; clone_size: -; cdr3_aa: CASSLGVVEAFF; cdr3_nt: TGTGCCAGCAGCTTAGGCGTTGTAGAGGCTTTCTTT
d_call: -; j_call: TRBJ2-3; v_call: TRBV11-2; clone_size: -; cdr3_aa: CASQTGLLTDTQYF; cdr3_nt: TGTGCCAGCCAGACAGGCCTTCTCACAGATACGCAGTATTTT
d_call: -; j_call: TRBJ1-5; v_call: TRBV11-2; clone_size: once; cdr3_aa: CASSLAGLGNQPQHF; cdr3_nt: TGTGCCAGCAGCTTAGCCGGGTTAGGCAATCAGCCCCAGCATTTT
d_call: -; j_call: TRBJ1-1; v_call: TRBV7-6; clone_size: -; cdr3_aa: CASSLSRGDTEAFF; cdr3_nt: TGTGCCAGCAGCTTATCCCGGGGTGATACTGAAGCTTTCTTT
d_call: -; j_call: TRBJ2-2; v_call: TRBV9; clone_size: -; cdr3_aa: CASSVDPATGELFF; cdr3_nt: TGTGCCAGCAGCGTAGATCCAGCCACCGGGGAGCTGTTTTTT
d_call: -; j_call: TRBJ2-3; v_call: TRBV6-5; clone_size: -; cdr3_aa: CASSPGSALQYF; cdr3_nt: TGTGCCAGCAGCCCGGGGAGCGCCCTACAGTATTTT
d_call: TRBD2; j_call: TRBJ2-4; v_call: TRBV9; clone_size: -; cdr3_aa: CASSVAGGVSKNIQYF; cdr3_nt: TGTGCCAGCAGCGTAGCGGGAGGGGTTTCGAAAAACATTCAGTACTTC
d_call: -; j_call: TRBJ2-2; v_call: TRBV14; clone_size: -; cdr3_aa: CASSAQEATGTGELFF; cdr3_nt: TGTGCCAGCAGCGCCCAGGAAGCGACGGGCACCGGGGAGCTGTTTTTT
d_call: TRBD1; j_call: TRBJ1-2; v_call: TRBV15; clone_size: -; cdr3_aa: CATSRGTGVGGYTF; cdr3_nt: TGTGCCACCAGCAGGGGAACAGGGGTTGGCGGCTACACCTTC
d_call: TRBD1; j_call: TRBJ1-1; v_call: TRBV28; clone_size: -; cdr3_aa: CASSLYPGTGNTEAFF; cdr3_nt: TGTGCCAGCAGTTTATATCCTGGGACAGGGAACACTGAAGCTTTCTTT
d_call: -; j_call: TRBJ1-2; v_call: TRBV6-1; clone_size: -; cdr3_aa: CASSEVGDSKEDTF; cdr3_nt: TGTGCCAGCAGTGAAGTAGGGGACTCAAAGGAAGACACCTTC
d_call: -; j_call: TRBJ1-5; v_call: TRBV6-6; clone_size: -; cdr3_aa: CASAGSNQPQHF; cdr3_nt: TGTGCCAGCGCAGGGTCCAATCAGCCCCAGCATTTT
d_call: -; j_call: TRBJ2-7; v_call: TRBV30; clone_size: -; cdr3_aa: CAWSKGSNYEQYF; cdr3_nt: TGTGCCTGGAGTAAAGGGAGTAACTACGAGCAGTACTTC
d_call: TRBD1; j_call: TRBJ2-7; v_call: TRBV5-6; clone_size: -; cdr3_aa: CASSLASGTGAYYEQYF; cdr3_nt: TGTGCCAGCAGCTTGGCCTCGGGGACAGGGGCCTACTACGAGCAGTACTTC
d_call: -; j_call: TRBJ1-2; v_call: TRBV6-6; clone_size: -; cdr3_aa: CASTTAQKGYGYTF; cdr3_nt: TGTGCCAGCACGACCGCTCAAAAGGGCTATGGCTACACCTTC
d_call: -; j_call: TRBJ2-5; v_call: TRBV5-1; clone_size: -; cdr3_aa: CASSLEGGVSLETQYF; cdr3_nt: TGCGCCAGCAGCTTGGAAGGGGGAGTCTCTCTCGAGACCCAGTACTTC
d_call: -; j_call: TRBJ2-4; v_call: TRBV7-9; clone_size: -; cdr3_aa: CASSLRGGIRPDIQYF; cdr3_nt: TGTGCCAGCAGCTTGCGCGGAGGGATCCGACCTGACATTCAGTACTTC
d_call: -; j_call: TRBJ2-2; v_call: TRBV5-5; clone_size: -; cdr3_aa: CASSFASDPNTGELFF; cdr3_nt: TGTGCCAGCAGCTTCGCTAGCGACCCTAACACCGGGGAGCTGTTTTTT
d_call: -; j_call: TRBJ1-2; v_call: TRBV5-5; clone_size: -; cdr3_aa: CASSFEAGTNYGYTF; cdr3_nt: TGTGCCAGCAGCTTCGAGGCAGGGACCAACTATGGCTACACCTTC
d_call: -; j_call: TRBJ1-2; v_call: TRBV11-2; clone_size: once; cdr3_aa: CASSISDANYGYTF; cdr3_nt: TGTGCCAGCAGCATATCGGACGCTAACTATGGCTACACCTTC
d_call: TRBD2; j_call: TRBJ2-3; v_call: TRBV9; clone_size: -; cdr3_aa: CASSVVSGTDTQYF; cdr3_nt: TGTGCCAGCAGCGTAGTTAGCGGGACGGATACGCAGTATTTT
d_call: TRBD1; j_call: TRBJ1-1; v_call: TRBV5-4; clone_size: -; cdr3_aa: CASSPGGTNTEAFF; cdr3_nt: TGTGCCAGCTCGCCAGGGGGCACGAACACTGAAGCTTTCTTT
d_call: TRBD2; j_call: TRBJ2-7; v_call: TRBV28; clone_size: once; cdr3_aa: CASSLLTGTSGDEQYF; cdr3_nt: TGTGCCAGCAGTCTACTGACCGGGACTAGCGGTGACGAGCAGTACTTC
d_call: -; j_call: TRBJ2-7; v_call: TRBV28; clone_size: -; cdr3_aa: CASSSGDGYEQYF; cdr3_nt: TGTGCCAGCAGTTCAGGGGACGGATATGAGCAGTACTTC
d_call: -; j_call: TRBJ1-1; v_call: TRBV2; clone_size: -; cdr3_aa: CASSGGILNTEAFF; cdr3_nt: TGTGCCAGCAGTGGGGGGATTTTGAACACTGAAGCTTTCTTT
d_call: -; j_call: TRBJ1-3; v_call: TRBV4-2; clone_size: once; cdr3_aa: CASSRSSIYPSGNTIYF; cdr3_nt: TGTGCCAGCAGCCGGAGCAGCATCTACCCCTCTGGAAACACCATATATTTT
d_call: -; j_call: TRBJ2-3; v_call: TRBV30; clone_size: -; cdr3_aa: CAWSGKDTQYF; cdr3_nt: TGTGCCTGGAGTGGGAAAGATACGCAGTATTTT
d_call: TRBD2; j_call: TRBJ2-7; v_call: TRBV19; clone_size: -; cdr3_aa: CASKLSGSLGVSEQYF; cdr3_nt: TGTGCCAGTAAACTAAGCGGGAGTTTGGGGGTCAGCGAGCAGTACTTC
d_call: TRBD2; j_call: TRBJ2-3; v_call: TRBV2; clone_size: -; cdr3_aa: CASTKAAGGPTGTDTQYF; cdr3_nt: TGTGCCAGCACCAAGGCTGCGGGGGGGCCTACAGGCACAGATACGCAGTATTTT
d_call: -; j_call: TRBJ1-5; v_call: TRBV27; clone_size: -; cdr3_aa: CASSLFPRRDNQPQHF; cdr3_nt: TGTGCCAGCAGTTTATTCCCCCGCAGGGACAATCAGCCCCAGCATTTT
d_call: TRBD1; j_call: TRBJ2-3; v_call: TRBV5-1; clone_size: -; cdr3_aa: CASSGGQQRADTQYF; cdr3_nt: TGCGCCAGCAGCGGGGGACAGCAACGAGCAGATACGCAGTATTTT
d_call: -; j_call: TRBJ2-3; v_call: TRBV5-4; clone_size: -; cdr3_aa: CASSLGRAPTDTQYF; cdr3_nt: TGTGCCAGCAGCTTGGGTAGAGCACCCACAGATACGCAGTATTTT
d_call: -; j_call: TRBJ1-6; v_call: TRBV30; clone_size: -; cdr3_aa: CAWGGSLGPLHF; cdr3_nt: TGTGCCTGGGGGGGATCTCTGGGGCCCCTCCACTTT
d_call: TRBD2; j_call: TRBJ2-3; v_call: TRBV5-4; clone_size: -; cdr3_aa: CASSLGAGGHTDTQYF; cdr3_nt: TGTGCCAGCAGCTTGGGCGCGGGGGGACACACAGATACGCAGTATTTT
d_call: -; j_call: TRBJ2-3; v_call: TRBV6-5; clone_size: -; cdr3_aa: CASSYQRTSTDTQYF; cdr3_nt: TGTGCCAGCAGTTATCAGCGGACTAGCACAGATACGCAGTATTTT
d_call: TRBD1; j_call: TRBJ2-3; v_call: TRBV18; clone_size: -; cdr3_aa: CASSPLTGGTDTQYF; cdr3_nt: TGTGCCAGCTCACCACTAACAGGGGGCACAGATACGCAGTATTTT
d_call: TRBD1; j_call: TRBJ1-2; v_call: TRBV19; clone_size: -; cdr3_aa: CASSTSGTGTSGYTF; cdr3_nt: TGTGCCAGTAGTACCTCCGGGACAGGGACAAGCGGCTACACCTTC
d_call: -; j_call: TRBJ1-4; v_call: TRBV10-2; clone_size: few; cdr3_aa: CASSGGGAGEKLFF; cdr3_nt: TGCGCCAGCAGTGGTGGGGGAGCGGGTGAAAAACTGTTTTTT
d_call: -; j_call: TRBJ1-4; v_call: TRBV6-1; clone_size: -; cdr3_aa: CASRGGYEKLFF; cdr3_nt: TGTGCCAGCAGGGGGGGGTACGAAAAACTGTTTTTT